Below are 25 T cell receptor beta chains sequenced from a single sample in a study of blood T cell repertoires in COVID-19. The assay was immunoSEQ multiplex PCR, and TCRdb's table has in-frame clones only and misses some. The sample consists of more than 400,000 clones, about 85% of them appearing once. The sequencing sample was made of PBMCs or T cells enriched from blood (not recorded which). The receptors here all came from a woman under 30 who had recovered from COVID-19.

This sequence joins TRBV12-5 and TRBJ1-5; 7 bases are shared with TRBD1. The CDR3 is 15 residues long. Unmatched junction bases numbered 10, after V lost 1 base and J lost 10 bases. The germline CDR1 and CDR2 sequences are LGHNT and FRNRAP. Written as DNA, the CDR3 is TGTGCTAGTGGTTTGGCTGGACAGGTCGGAGATCCCCAGCATTTT. The encoded protein is CASGLAGQVGDPQHF.

V and J are TRBV28 and TRBJ2-3, with 8 bases lining up with TRBD2. J gave up 5 bases and V 2 bases, and 9 bases lay outside the gene matches. Looked up from germline, CDR1 is MDHEN and CDR2 is SYDVKM. This CDR3 spans 16 amino acids. In DNA, the CDR3 is TGTGCCAGCAGTTTAGGAACTAGCGGAGCGGTAGATACGCAGTATTTT. Translating it yields CASSLGTSGAVDTQYF.

This clone has only one observation. The V call is TRBV14, the J call TRBJ1-1; 8 bases match TRBD1. J was trimmed by 6 bases and V by 6 bases; bases with no gene match: 3. The CDR3 contains 12 residues. CDR1 is SGHDN and CDR2 is FVKESK in the germline V gene. The CDR3, as DNA: TGTGCCAGCAGTTACAGGGGGGCTGAAGCTTTCTTT. Protein sequence: CASSYRGAEAFF.

The chain is built from TRBV15 and TRBJ1-3, with TRBD1 matching 7 bases. V shed 0 bases, J shed 3 bases, and the junction held 5 bases outside the gene matches. The CDR3 loop spans 16 amino acids. The germline gives CDR1 LNHNV, CDR2 YYDKDF (reference sequence). The CDR3 reads CATSRDQGVLGNTIYF. The CDR3 DNA is TGTGCCACCAGCAGAGATCAGGGGGTTCTTGGAAACACCATATATTTT.

Here the CDR3 reads CASSAGTGYTDTQYF. The CDR3 nucleotides read TGTGCCAGCAGCGCCGGGACAGGGTACACAGATACGCAGTATTTT. This chain connects TRBV2 to TRBJ2-3; 9 bases are shared with TRBD1. The CDR3 covers 15 residues. Germline assignment: CDR1 SNHLY and CDR2 FYNNEI. The trim removed 6 bases at V and 2 bases at J, leaving 6 bases unmatched.

The rearrangement uses TRBV6-6 and TRBJ1-1, with D perhaps TRBD1 (5 bases). CDR1 and CDR2 from the germline V gene are MNHNY and SVGAGI (reference sequence). V shed 5 bases and J shed 4 bases, with 17 bases lying between them. This CDR3 comprises 15 residues. The CDR3 loop reads CASSQEGIEATEAFF. CDR3 sequence (DNA): TGTGCCAGCAGTCAGGAGGGGATAGAGGCCACTGAAGCTTTCTTT.

The CDR3 sequence is CAGETQFTGELFF. The DNA for the CDR3 is TGTGCCGGAGAGACTCAGTTCACCGGGGAGCTGTTTTTT. The rearrangement uses TRBV6-5 and TRBJ2-2; D is undetermined. This CDR3 has 13 residues. Trimming cost V 11 bases and J 4 bases, with 14 bases left between them. Germline lookup yields CDR1 MNHEY and CDR2 SVGAGI.

The chain employs TRBV6-5 and TRBJ1-2; D not certain. This CDR3 comprises 12 residues. The germline V gene encodes CDR1 MNHEY and CDR2 SVGAGI. Trimming took off 4 bases at V and 5 bases at J, with 8 bases between the two ends. CDR3 sequence reads: CASSSFPYGYTF. DNA for the CDR3: TGTGCCAGCAGTTCCTTCCCTTATGGCTACACCTTC.

The rearrangement links TRBV6-5 to TRBJ2-7, with 7 bases identical to TRBD2. Germline V gene sequence: CDR1 MNHEY, CDR2 SVGAGI. The CDR3 is 14 amino acids. Losses at the gene ends were 2 bases for V and 3 bases for J; bases not matched to a gene: 4. The CDR3, as DNA: TGTGCCAGCAGTTACGGGCGGGGGAACTACGAGCAGTACTTC. Its protein is CASSYGRGNYEQYF.

This clone has only a few counts. The chain carries TRBV14 and TRBJ1-5; D is perhaps TRBD1 (6 bases). Germline values: CDR1 SGHDN, CDR2 FVKESK. Trimming cost V 2 bases and J 6 bases, with 23 bases left between them. The CDR3 length is 18 residues. This CDR3 reads CASSQNQIKGEERQPQHF. The CDR3 DNA sequence: TGTGCCAGCAGCCAAAACCAAATAAAGGGGGAAGAACGTCAGCCCCAGCATTTT.

The chain joins TRBV7-8 to TRBJ2-3, with 7 bases identical to TRBD2. Germline-derived CDR1 and CDR2 are SGHVS and FQNEAQ. The CDR3 has 15 residues. V lost 5 bases and J lost 2; bases outside the gene matches: 7. The CDR3 DNA is TGTGCCAGCAGCCTGAAAGGGAGGGTCACAGATACGCAGTATTTT. This codes for CASSLKGRVTDTQYF.

The chain employs TRBV2 and TRBJ2-7; 9 nucleotides line up with TRBD1. The V and J ends lost 5 bases and 5 bases, in that order; junction bases with no gene match: 10. Germline assignment: CDR1 SNHLY and CDR2 FYNNEI. The CDR3 is 15 amino acids. The CDR3 loop reads CASSPNPGTGNEQYF. In DNA form, the CDR3 reads TGTGCCAGCAGTCCGAACCCCGGGACAGGGAACGAGCAGTACTTC.

In its sample, this clone was seen once. V gene TRBV29-1 combines with J gene TRBJ2-5, with D uncertain. From germline, CDR1 is SQVTM and CDR2 ANQGSEA. This CDR3 is 13 amino acids long. V was trimmed by 3 bases and J by 5 bases, leaving 13 bases between them. Written as DNA, the CDR3 is TGCAGCGTTGAGTACGAAGTGGGCGAGACCCAGTACTTC. Encoded protein: CSVEYEVGETQYF.

V gene TRBV25-1 combines with J gene TRBJ2-7; 7 bases agree with TRBD1. CDR1 MGHDK and CDR2 SYGVNS come from the germline V gene. V lost 6 bases to trimming and J lost 6 bases; unmatched junction nucleotides: 5. The CDR3 covers 12 residues. CDR3 in amino acids: CASRQGKGEQYF. CDR3 in DNA: TGTGCCAGCAGACAGGGGAAAGGCGAGCAGTACTTC.

The chain has TRBV7-9 and TRBJ1-2; TRBD1 aligns across 9 bases. Germline CDR1 is SEHNR and CDR2 is FQNEAQ (reference sequence). The CDR3 contains 15 residues. The J segment lost 5 bases and the V segment lost 4 bases, leaving 8 bases of the junction unmatched. The CDR3 loop is CASSYEGQGLYGYTF. CDR3 bases: TGTGCCAGCAGCTATGAGGGACAGGGATTGTATGGCTACACCTTC.

V is TRBV5-1 and J is TRBJ1-6, with TRBD1 as a possible D gene (6 bases). Looked up from germline, CDR1 is SGHRS and CDR2 is YFSETQ. V gave up 5 bases and J gave up 1 base, with 16 bases separating them. This CDR3 is built from 17 residues. The CDR3 sequence is CASRSAGVESYNSPLHF. The CDR3 bases are TGCGCCAGCAGGTCCGCAGGGGTGGAGTCCTATAATTCACCCCTCCACTTT.

The chain joins TRBV5-6 to TRBJ1-2, with 12 bases lining up with TRBD1. Germline trimming cut 0 bases from V and 8 bases from J; bases unmatched to any gene: 11. CDR1 and CDR2 from the germline V gene are SGHDT and YYEEEE. The CDR3 contains 17 residues. For the CDR3, the DNA is TGTGCCAGCAGCTTGGTGGGACAGGGGGCCCGGAATGGAGGCTACACCTTC. It codes for CASSLVGQGARNGGYTF.

CDR3: CASGKLTGTDTQYF. The DNA for the CDR3 is TGTGCCAGCGGAAAGCTGACAGGCACAGATACGCAGTATTTT. The chain links TRBV28 to TRBJ2-3; D is perhaps TRBD1 (5 bases). Germline CDR1 is MDHEN and CDR2 is SYDVKM. Trimming shortened V by 8 bases and J by 1 base, and 13 bases separated the two germline ends. The CDR3 runs 14 residues.

The chain has TRBV30 and TRBJ1-2; D is possibly TRBD1 (6 bases). Looked up from germline, CDR1 is GTSNPN and CDR2 is SVGIG (reference sequence). The CDR3 sequence is 13 residues long. Trimming took 4 bases from V and 4 from J, leaving 13 bases between them. The CDR3 sequence is CAWTPGHSYGYTF. CDR3 DNA: TGTGCCTGGACTCCGGGACATAGCTATGGCTACACCTTC.

This chain joins TRBV19 and TRBJ1-5, with TRBD1 as a possible D gene (5 bases). This CDR3 comprises 16 residues. The V gene's germline CDR1 is LNHDA and CDR2 SQIVND (reference sequence). The germline V and J ends were trimmed by 1 base and 4 bases, with 14 bases remaining between them. DNA of the CDR3: TGTGCCAGTAGTATAGTAAGGACACTTAGTAATCAGCCCCAGCATTTT. Residues: CASSIVRTLSNQPQHF.

This sequence joins TRBV19 and TRBJ1-1; no clear D gene. The CDR3 totals 14 residues. Germline V CDR1 and CDR2: LNHDA, SQIVND (reference sequence). V dropped 6 bases and J dropped 1 base, with 12 bases sitting between them. The CDR3 sequence is CASRRGVTNTEAFF. The DNA for the CDR3 is TGTGCCAGTAGGCGGGGAGTAACGAACACTGAAGCTTTCTTT.

This sequence joins TRBV7-2 and TRBJ1-4; the D gene is possibly TRBD1 (6 bases). Per germline, CDR1 SGHTA and CDR2 FQGNSA. CDR3 length equals 16 residues. The ends were cut back, 5 bases at V and 4 bases at J, with 17 bases in the middle. The CDR3 sequence is CASSPVLDSGNEKLFF. The CDR3 nucleotides are TGTGCCAGCAGCCCCGTCCTGGACAGCGGTAATGAAAAACTGTTTTTT.

The rearrangement uses TRBV5-1 and TRBJ2-1; the D gene is possibly TRBD1 (7 bases). The V and J ends lost 4 bases and 5 bases respectively, with 22 bases between them. Germline CDR1 is SGHRS and CDR2 is YFSETQ. The CDR3 consists of 17 residues. In nucleotides, the CDR3 is TGCGCCAGCAGCCCGGGTGGGGGGACAGATATAAACAATGAGCAGTTCTTC. Its protein is CASSPGGGTDINNEQFF.

The V call is TRBV7-9, the J call TRBJ2-2; D might be TRBD1 (5 bases). The germline V gene encodes CDR1 SEHNR and CDR2 FQNEAQ (reference sequence). V was shortened by 1 base and J by 7 bases, with 16 bases between the two germline ends. The CDR3 runs to 16 residues. In DNA form, the CDR3 reads TGTGCCAGCAGCTTAGAGGTGCCAGGGCAAGACGGGGAGCTGTTTTTT. It codes for CASSLEVPGQDGELFF. Full variable domain (remainder filled in from reference TRBV7-9 and TRBJ2-2): DTGVSQNPRHKITKRGQNVTFRCDPISEHNRLYWYRQTLGQGPEFLTYFQNEAQLEKSRLLSDRFSAERPKGSFSTLEIQRTEQGDSAMYLCASSLEVPGQDGELFFGEGSRLTVL.

This chain links TRBV2 with TRBJ1-2; D might be TRBD1 (5 bases). The length of the CDR3 is 14 residues. Trimming pared 3 bases from V and 3 bases from J, leaving 11 bases between. CDR1 and CDR2 (germline): SNHLY, FYNNEI. The CDR3 DNA sequence: TGTGCCAGCAGTGATCGACAGCCCTACTATGGCTACACCTTC. Amino acids: CASSDRQPYYGYTF. The entire variable domain, with the rest obtained from reference TRBV2 and TRBJ1-2, is as follows: EPEVTQTPSHQVTQMGQEVILRCVPISNHLYFYWYRQILGQKVEFLVSFYNNEISEKSEIFDDQFSVERPDGSNFTLKIRSTKLEDSAMYFCASSDRQPYYGYTFGSGTRLTVV.